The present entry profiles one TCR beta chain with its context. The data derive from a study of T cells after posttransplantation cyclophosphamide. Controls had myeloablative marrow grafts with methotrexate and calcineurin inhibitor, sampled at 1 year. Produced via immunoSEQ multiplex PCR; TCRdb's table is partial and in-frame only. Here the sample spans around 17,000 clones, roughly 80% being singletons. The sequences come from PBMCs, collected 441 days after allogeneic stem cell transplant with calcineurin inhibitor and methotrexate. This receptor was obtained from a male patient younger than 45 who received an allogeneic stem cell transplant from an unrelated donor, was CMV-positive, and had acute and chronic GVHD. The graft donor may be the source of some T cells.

In DNA, the CDR3 is TGTGCCAGCATCCAGGGTCTAGCTAACTATGGCTACACCTTC. Protein sequence: CASIQGLANYGYTF. The genes are TRBV6-4 and TRBJ1-2; TRBD1 is a possible D gene (5 bases). Deletions cut 7 bases from V and 0 bases from J, with 12 bases between. Germline V gene data show CDR1 as MRHNA and CDR2 as SNTAGT. The CDR3 is 14 residues long.